The 19 T cell receptor beta chains reported below all come from one sample, sequenced in a study of brain metastases from non-small cell lung cancer. Assay: immunoSEQ multiplex PCR; the TCRdb copy retains only in-frame clones and omits some. Of more than 550 clones listed, 70% to 90% are singletons. Material for sequencing was primary lung tumor tissue. Every receptor here comes from a donor at least 40 years old with non-small cell lung cancer.

The count of this clone is one. V usage is TRBV28 and J usage is TRBJ2-1, with 10 bases aligning to TRBD2. V lost 6 bases to trimming and J lost 1 base; unmatched junction nucleotides: 0. CDR3 length: 14 amino acids. In germline, CDR1 is MDHEN, CDR2 SYDVKM. In DNA form, the CDR3 reads TGTGCCAGCAGACTAGCGGGGTCCTACAATGAGCAGTTCTTC. It is translated as CASRLAGSYNEQFF.

V usage is TRBV28 and J usage is TRBJ2-2; D may be TRBD1 or TRBD2 (5 bases each). CDR3 length: 14 residues. Looked up from germline, CDR1 is MDHEN and CDR2 is SYDVKM. Between the trimmed V and J ends, which lost 8 bases and 5 bases, there was a span of 15 bases. The DNA for the CDR3 is TGTGCCAGCGGACTTGACAGAGCGACCGGGGAGCTGTTTTTT. It is translated as CASGLDRATGELFF.

CDR3 DNA: TGTGCCAGCAGACGGGGACAGGGGGCCGCAGATACGCAGTATTTT. This translates into CASRRGQGAADTQYF. V is TRBV7-9 and J is TRBJ2-3, with TRBD1 matching 12 bases. CDR1 and CDR2 from the germline V gene are SEHNR and FQNEAQ (reference sequence). The CDR3 covers 15 residues. J lost 4 bases, V lost 6 bases, and 5 bases had no gene match.

This clone was seen just once. This chain connects TRBV6-5 to TRBJ1-3, with unresolved D. This CDR3 contains 13 residues. V gave up 5 bases and J gave up 2 bases, with 7 bases separating them. Germline values: CDR1 MNHEY, CDR2 SVGAGI. CDR3: CASSLSAGNTIYF. The CDR3 nucleotides are TGTGCCAGCAGTCTATCGGCTGGAAACACCATATATTTT.

Of note for this clone: The junction departs from the called germline gene at one end, perhaps through a read error. The chain joins TRBV28 to TRBJ1-2; no definite D call. The CDR3 contains 11 residues. Looked up from germline, CDR1 is MDHEN and CDR2 is SYDVKM. As DNA, the CDR3 is TGTGCCAGCGGCCCCCGGGGAGCCCAAAGCTTC. This codes for CASGPRGAQSF.

This sequence joins TRBV7-3 and TRBJ1-1; maybe TRBD1 (5 bases). The CDR3 runs 13 residues. Germline V gene data show CDR1 as SGHTA and CDR2 as FQGTGA. V gave up 2 bases and J gave up 7 bases, with 11 bases separating them. The CDR3 DNA reads TGTGCCAGCAGCTTAGAGGGGTTCAGTGAAGCTTTCTTT. Residues: CASSLEGFSEAFF. Using reference TRBV7-3 and TRBJ1-1 for the parts outside the CDR3, the full variable domain is GAGVSQTPSNKVTEKGKYVELRCDPISGHTALYWYRQSLGQGPEFLIYFQGTGAADDSGLPNDRFFAVRPEGSVSTLKIQRTERGDSAVYLCASSLEGFSEAFFGQGTRLTVV.

With regard to this clone: A junction end diverges from the germline sequence, so it may reflect a read error. At the DNA level, this CDR3 is encoded by other sequences in the same sample as well. The chain is built from TRBV30 and TRBJ1-2, with D maybe TRBD1 (5 bases). Germline CDR1 and CDR2: GTSNPN and SVGIG (reference sequence). The CDR3 sequence is 18 residues long. The CDR3 bases are TGTGCCTGGAGCGGGCCGCGGTTGACCGGGACCAAGGACTATGGTTACACCTTC. Protein sequence: CAWSGPRLTGTKDYGYTF.

This clone was detected a few times. This chain uses TRBV5-4 with TRBJ2-5; TRBD2 matches 8 bases. V lost 0 bases and J lost 5; bases outside the gene matches: 3. Germline lookup yields CDR1 SGHNT and CDR2 YYREEE (reference sequence). The CDR3 length is 14 residues. CDR3 coding DNA: TGTGCCAGCAGCTTGGAAGCGGGGGTTGAGACCCAGTACTTC. Translating it yields CASSLEAGVETQYF.

The gene calls are TRBV19 and TRBJ2-3, with 8 bases aligning to TRBD2. V trimming: 11 bases; J trimming: 0 bases; junction bases outside the gene matches: 10. The CDR3 covers 15 residues. The germline V gene encodes CDR1 LNHDA and CDR2 SQIVND (reference sequence). CDR3 DNA: TGTGCCCCCGGGGGGGGAACTCTGAGCACAGATACGCAGTATTTT. Its translation: CAPGGGTLSTDTQYF.

The chain's CDR3 is CASSLLQGEEQFF. The DNA of the CDR3 is TGTGCCAGCAGCTTATTACAGGGAGAGGAGCAGTTCTTC. The gene calls are TRBV7-9 and TRBJ2-1; maybe TRBD1 (6 bases). V was clipped by 2 bases and J by 10 bases, with 12 bases between them. Germline loops: CDR1 SEHNR, CDR2 FQNEAQ (reference sequence). The CDR3 is made up of 13 amino acids.

The chain employs TRBV3-1 (or the pseudogene TRBV3-2) and TRBJ1-5; a weak D match, TRBD1 (5 bases). This CDR3 is 14 amino acids long. With 4 bases removed from V and 3 bases from J, the gap between germline ends came to 10 bases. The germline V gene has CDR1 LGHDT and CDR2 YNNKEL (reference sequence). CDR3 protein: CASSPSGHNQPQHF. The CDR3 DNA follows: TGTGCCAGCAGCCCCTCAGGGCACAATCAGCCCCAGCATTTT.

V and J are TRBV2 and TRBJ2-5; 9 positions agree with TRBD2. The trim removed 6 bases at V and 0 bases at J, leaving 5 bases unmatched. This CDR3 is 15 amino acids long. Germline loops: CDR1 SNHLY, CDR2 FYNNEI. The CDR3 spells CASRRRGGDQETQYF. CDR3 nucleotide sequence: TGTGCCAGCAGGAGGCGGGGGGGAGACCAAGAGACCCAGTACTTC.

This chain connects TRBV19 to TRBJ1-5; TRBD1 agrees at 7 bases. The CDR3 has 18 residues. V lost 5 bases, J lost 0 bases, and 13 bases stayed unmatched. In germline, CDR1 is LNHDA, CDR2 SQIVND (reference sequence). CDR3 DNA sequence: TGTGCCAGTAGTCGCGACAAAATACAGGGGTATAGCAATCAGCCCCAGCATTTT. Amino acid sequence: CASSRDKIQGYSNQPQHF.

The V call is TRBV6-2 or TRBV6-3, the J call TRBJ1-2; tentative D call: TRBD1 (5 bases). Trimming took 3 bases from V and 6 from J, leaving 11 bases between them. CDR3 length: 13 amino acids. Germline assignment: CDR1 MNHEY and CDR2 SVGEGT. The CDR3, as DNA: TGTGCCAGCAGTTATAGTCAGGGACATGGCTACACCTTC. It translates to CASSYSQGHGYTF.

This chain joins TRBV28 and TRBJ2-7, with D possibly matching TRBD2 (5 bases). V was clipped by 7 bases and J by 0 bases, with 7 bases between them. CDR1 is MDHEN and CDR2 is SYDVKM in the germline V gene. The CDR3 loop spans 12 amino acids. The CDR3 loop is CASIGNSYEQYF. CDR3 DNA sequence: TGTGCCAGCATCGGGAACTCCTACGAGCAGTACTTC.

This clone has only one observation. V gene TRBV3-1 (or the pseudogene TRBV3-2) combines with J gene TRBJ1-2, with D perhaps matching TRBD1 (5 bases). This CDR3 spans 13 amino acids. Per the germline V gene, CDR1 is LGHDT and CDR2 is YNNKEL (reference sequence). The ends were cut back, 3 bases at V and 3 bases at J, with 8 bases in the middle. CDR3 nucleotide sequence: TGTGCCAGCAGCCAGGGGGTCGACTATGGCTACACCTTC. Translating it yields CASSQGVDYGYTF.

This rearrangement joins TRBV7-9 to TRBJ1-6; D might be TRBD1 (6 bases). V shed 2 bases and J shed 5 bases, with 13 bases lying between them. This CDR3 is 16 amino acids long. Germline V CDR1 and CDR2: SEHNR, FQNEAQ (reference sequence). CDR3 sequence (DNA): TGTGCCAGCAGCTTATGGTCAGGGGCTGATAATTCACCCCTCCACTTT. Translation gives CASSLWSGADNSPLHF.

This clone is labeled hyperexpanded. This rearrangement joins TRBV15 to TRBJ1-1; a possible D gene is TRBD1 (6 bases). Germline V gives CDR1 LNHNV, CDR2 YYDKDF (reference sequence). The CDR3 is 13 amino acids. With 5 bases removed from V and 5 bases from J, the gap between germline ends came to 12 bases. The CDR3 region has the DNA TGTGCCACCAGCCCTAGGGGGGAGACTGAAGCTTTCTTT. Amino acid sequence: CATSPRGETEAFF.

The chain combines TRBV28 with TRBJ2-7; TRBD1 matches 8 bases. The CDR3 is made up of 18 amino acids. The germline CDR1 and CDR2 sequences are MDHEN and SYDVKM. The trim removed 7 bases at V and 3 bases at J, leaving 20 bases unmatched. The CDR3 region is CASIPSIEETGEFYEQYF. The CDR3 DNA reads TGTGCCAGCATCCCGTCGATAGAAGAGACAGGGGAATTCTACGAGCAGTACTTC.